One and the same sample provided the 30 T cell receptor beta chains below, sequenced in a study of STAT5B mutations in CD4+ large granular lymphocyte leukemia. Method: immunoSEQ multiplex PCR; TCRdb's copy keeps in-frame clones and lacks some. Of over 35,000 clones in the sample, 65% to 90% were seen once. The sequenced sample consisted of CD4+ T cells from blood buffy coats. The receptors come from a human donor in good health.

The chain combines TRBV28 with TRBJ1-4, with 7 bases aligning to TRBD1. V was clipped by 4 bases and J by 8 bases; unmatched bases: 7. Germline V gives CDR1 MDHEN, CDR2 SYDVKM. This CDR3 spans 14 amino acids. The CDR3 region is CASSSGQVREKLFF. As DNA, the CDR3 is TGTGCCAGCAGTTCCGGACAGGTTAGGGAAAAACTGTTTTTT.

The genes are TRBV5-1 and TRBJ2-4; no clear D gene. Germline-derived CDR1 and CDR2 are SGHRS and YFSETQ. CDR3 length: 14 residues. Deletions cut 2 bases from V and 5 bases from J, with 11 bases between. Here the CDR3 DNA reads TGCGCCAGCAGCTTTTCCGGTGAAGAAAACATTCAGTACTTC. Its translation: CASSFSGEENIQYF.

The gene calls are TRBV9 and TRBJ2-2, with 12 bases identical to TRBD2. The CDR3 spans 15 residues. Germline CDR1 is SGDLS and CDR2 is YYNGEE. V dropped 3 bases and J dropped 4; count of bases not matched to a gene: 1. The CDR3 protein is CASSGGLAGTGELFF. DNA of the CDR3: TGTGCCAGCAGCGGGGGACTAGCGGGCACCGGGGAGCTGTTTTTT.

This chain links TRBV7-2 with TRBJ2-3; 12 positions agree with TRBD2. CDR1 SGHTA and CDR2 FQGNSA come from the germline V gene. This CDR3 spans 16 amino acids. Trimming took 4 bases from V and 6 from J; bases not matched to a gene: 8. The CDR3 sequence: CASSWGLAGGADTQYF. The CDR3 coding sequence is TGTGCCAGCAGCTGGGGACTAGCGGGCGGGGCTGATACGCAGTATTTT.

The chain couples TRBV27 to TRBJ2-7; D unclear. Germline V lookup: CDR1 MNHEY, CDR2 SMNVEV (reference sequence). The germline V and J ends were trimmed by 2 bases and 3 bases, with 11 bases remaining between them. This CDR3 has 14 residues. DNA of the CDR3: TGTGCCAGCAGTTTAGGTCCCCCAGTCTACGAGCAGTACTTC. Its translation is CASSLGPPVYEQYF.

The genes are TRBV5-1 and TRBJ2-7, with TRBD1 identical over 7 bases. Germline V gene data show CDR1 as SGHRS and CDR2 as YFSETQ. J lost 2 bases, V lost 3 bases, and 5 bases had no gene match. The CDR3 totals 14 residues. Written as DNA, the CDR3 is TGCGCCAGCAGCTATCGACAGGGTCCCTACGAGCAGTACTTC. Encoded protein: CASSYRQGPYEQYF.

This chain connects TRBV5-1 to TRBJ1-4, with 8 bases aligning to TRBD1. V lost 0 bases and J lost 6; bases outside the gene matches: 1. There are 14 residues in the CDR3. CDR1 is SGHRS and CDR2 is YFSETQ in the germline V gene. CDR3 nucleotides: TGCGCCAGCAGCTTGGCCAGGGGGCATGAAAAACTGTTTTTT. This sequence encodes CASSLARGHEKLFF.

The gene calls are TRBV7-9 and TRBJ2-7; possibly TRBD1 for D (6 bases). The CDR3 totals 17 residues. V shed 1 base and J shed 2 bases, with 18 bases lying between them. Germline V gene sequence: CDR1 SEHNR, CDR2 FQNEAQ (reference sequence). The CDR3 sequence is CASSLGGRLGATYEQYF. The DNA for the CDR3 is TGTGCCAGCAGCTTAGGGGGTCGGTTGGGGGCAACCTACGAGCAGTACTTC.

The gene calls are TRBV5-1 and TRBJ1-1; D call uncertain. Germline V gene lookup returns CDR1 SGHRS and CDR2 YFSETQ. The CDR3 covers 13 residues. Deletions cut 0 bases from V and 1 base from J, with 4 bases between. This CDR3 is CASSLDRNTEAFF. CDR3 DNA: TGCGCCAGCAGCTTGGACAGGAACACTGAAGCTTTCTTT.

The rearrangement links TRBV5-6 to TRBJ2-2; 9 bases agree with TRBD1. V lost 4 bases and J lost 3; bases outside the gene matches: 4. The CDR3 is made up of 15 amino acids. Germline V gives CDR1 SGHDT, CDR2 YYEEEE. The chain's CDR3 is CASSIRDRDTGELFF. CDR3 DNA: TGTGCCAGCAGCATCCGGGACAGGGACACCGGGGAGCTGTTTTTT.

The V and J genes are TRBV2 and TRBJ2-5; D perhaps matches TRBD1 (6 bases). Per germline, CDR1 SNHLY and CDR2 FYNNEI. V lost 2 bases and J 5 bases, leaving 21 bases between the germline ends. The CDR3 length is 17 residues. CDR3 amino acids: CASSESVGQGRSETQYF. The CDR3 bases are TGTGCCAGCAGTGAATCGGTTGGCCAGGGGCGTTCGGAGACCCAGTACTTC. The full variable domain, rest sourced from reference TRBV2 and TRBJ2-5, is EPEVTQTPSHQVTQMGQEVILRCVPISNHLYFYWYRQILGQKVEFLVSFYNNEISEKSEIFDDQFSVERPDGSNFTLKIRSTKLEDSAMYFCASSESVGQGRSETQYFGPGTRLLVL.

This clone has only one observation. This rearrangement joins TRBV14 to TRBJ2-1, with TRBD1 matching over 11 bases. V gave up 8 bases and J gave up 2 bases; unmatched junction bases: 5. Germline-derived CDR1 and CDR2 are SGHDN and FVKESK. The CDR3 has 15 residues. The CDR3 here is CASGSGQGAYNEQFF. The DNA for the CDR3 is TGTGCCAGCGGATCGGGACAGGGGGCCTACAATGAGCAGTTCTTC.

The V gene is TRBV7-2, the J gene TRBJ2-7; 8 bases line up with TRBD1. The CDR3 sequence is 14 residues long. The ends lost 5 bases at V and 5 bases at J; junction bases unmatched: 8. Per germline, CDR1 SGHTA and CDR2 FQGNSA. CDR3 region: CASSLRDRRHEQYF. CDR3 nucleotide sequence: TGTGCCAGCAGCCTCCGGGACAGGAGACACGAGCAGTACTTC. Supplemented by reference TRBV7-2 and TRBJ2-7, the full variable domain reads GAGVSQSPSNKVTEKGKDVELRCDPISGHTALYWYRQSLGQGLEFLIYFQGNSAPDKSGLPSDRFSAERTGGSVSTLTIQRTQQEDSAVYLCASSLRDRRHEQYFGPGTRLTVT.

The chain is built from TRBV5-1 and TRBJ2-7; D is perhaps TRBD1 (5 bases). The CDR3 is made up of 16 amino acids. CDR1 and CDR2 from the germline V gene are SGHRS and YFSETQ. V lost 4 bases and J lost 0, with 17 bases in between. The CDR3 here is CASSRGSEGASYEQYF. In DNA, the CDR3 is TGCGCCAGCAGCAGGGGATCCGAAGGGGCCTCCTACGAGCAGTACTTC.

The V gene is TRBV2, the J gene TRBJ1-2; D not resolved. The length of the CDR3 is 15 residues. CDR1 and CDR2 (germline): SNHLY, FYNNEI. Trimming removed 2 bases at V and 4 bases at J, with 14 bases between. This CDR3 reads CASSERAAPGYGYTF. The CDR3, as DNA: TGTGCCAGCAGTGAACGAGCAGCCCCTGGCTATGGCTACACCTTC.

This CDR3 is CASSVTSGGYNEQFF. For the CDR3, the DNA is TGTGCCAGCAGCGTAACTAGCGGGGGCTACAATGAGCAGTTCTTC. The chain links TRBV9 to TRBJ2-1, with 11 bases that match TRBD2. The germline V gene encodes CDR1 SGDLS and CDR2 YYNGEE. The V segment lost 1 base and the J segment 3 bases; nucleotides outside the gene matches: 0. The CDR3 has 15 amino acids.

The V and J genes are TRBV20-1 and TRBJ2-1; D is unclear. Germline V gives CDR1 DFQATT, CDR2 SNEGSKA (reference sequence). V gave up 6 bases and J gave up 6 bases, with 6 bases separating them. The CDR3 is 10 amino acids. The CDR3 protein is CSAPGNEQFF. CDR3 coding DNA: TGCAGTGCCCCCGGCAATGAGCAGTTCTTC.

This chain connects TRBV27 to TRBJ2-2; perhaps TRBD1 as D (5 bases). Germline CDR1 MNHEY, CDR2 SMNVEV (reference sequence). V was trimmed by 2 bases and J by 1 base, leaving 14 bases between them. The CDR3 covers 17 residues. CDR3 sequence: CASSLTGALMNTGELFF. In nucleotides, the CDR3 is TGTGCCAGCAGTTTAACAGGCGCGTTGATGAACACCGGGGAGCTGTTTTTT.

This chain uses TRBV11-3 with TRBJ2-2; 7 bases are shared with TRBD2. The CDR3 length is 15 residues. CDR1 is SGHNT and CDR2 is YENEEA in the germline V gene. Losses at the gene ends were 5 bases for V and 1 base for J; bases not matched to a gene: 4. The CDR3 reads CASSQSGVNTGELFF. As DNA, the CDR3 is TGTGCCAGCAGCCAAAGCGGGGTGAACACCGGGGAGCTGTTTTTT.

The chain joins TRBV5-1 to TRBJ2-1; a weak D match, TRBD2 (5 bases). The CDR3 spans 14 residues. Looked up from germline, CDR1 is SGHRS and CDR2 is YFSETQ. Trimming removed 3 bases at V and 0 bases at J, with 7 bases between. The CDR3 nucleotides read TGCGCCAGCAGCTGGACTGCCTCCTACAATGAGCAGTTCTTC. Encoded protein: CASSWTASYNEQFF.

CDR3 in DNA: TGCGCCAGCAGCCAAGTTACAGGGCCCTCGACCTACGAGCAGTACTTC. Translated: CASSQVTGPSTYEQYF. The chain is built from TRBV4-3 and TRBJ2-7; TRBD1 might be the D (6 bases). The germline gives CDR1 LGHNA, CDR2 YSLEER. Trimming cost V 1 base and J 2 bases, with 15 bases left between them. This CDR3 is built from 16 residues.

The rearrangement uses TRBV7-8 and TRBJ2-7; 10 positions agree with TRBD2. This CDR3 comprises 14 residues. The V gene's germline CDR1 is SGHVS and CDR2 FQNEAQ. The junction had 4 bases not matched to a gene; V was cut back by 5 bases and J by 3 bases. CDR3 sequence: CASSLLAGVYEQYF. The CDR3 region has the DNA TGTGCCAGCAGCCTTCTAGCGGGAGTCTACGAGCAGTACTTC.

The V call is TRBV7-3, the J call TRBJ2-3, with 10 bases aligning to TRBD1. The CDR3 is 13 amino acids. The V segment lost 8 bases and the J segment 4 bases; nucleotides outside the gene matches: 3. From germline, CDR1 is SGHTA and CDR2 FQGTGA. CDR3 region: CASRQGASDTQYF. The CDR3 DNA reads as TGTGCCAGCCGACAGGGGGCCTCAGATACGCAGTATTTT.

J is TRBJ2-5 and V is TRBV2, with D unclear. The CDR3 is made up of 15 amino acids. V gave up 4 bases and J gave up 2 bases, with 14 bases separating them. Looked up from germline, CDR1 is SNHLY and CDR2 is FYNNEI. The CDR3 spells CASSGEGLGQETQYF. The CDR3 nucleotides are TGTGCCAGCAGTGGGGAAGGGCTTGGGCAAGAGACCCAGTACTTC.

This CDR3 is CASSPQTGNYEQYF. The DNA for the CDR3 is TGTGCCAGCTCACCACAGACAGGGAACTACGAGCAGTACTTC. The chain couples TRBV18 to TRBJ2-7, with 7 bases fitting TRBD1. Germline lookup yields CDR1 KGHSH and CDR2 LQKENI. V trimming: 1 base; J trimming: 3 bases; junction bases outside the gene matches: 3. This CDR3 has 14 residues. The variable domain in full, with the rest retrieved from reference TRBV18 and TRBJ2-7, is NAGVMQNPRHLVRRRGQEARLRCSPMKGHSHVYWYRQLPEEGLKFMVYLQKENIIDESGMPKERFSAEFPKEGPSILRIQQVVRGDSAAYFCASSPQTGNYEQYFGPGTRLTVT.

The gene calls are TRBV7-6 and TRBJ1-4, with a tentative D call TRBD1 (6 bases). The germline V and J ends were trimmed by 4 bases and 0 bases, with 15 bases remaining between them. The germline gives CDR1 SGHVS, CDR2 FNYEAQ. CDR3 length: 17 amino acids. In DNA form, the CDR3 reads TGTGCCAGCAGCTACTCCAGGGGCCGCTCAACTAATGAAAAACTGTTTTTT. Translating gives CASSYSRGRSTNEKLFF.

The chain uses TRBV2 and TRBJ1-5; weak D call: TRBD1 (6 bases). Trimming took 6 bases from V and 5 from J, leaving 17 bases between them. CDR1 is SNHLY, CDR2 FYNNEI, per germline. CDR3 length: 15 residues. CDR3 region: CASRYRVEGDQPQHF. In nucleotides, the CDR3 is TGTGCCAGCAGGTACAGGGTTGAGGGGGATCAGCCCCAGCATTTT.

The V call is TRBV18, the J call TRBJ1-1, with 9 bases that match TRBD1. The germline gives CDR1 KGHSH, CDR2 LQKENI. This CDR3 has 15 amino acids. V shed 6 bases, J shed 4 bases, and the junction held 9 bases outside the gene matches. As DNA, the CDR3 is TGTGCCAGCTCTCGGACAGGGGAGATGGGCACTGAAGCTTTCTTT. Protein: CASSRTGEMGTEAFF.

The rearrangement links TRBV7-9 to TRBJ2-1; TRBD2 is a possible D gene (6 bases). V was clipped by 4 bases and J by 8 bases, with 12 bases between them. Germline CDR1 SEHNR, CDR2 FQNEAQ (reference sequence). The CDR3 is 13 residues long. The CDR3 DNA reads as TGTGCCAGCAGCTCGCGGGGATCGTATGAGCAGTTCTTC. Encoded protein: CASSSRGSYEQFF.

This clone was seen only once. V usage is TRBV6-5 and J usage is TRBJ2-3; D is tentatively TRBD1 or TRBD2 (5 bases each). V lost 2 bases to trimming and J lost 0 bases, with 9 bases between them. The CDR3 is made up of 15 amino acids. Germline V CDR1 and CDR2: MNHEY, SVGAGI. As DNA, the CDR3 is TGTGCCAGCAGTTACGAGGGGCGTAGCACAGATACGCAGTATTTT. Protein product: CASSYEGRSTDTQYF.